What follows are 19 T cell receptor beta chains derived from one specimen sequenced in a study of blood T cell repertoires in COVID-19. Using immunoSEQ multiplex PCR, the repertoire was profiled, and TCRdb retains in-frame clones only, with some absent. Here the sample spans some 230,000 clones, about 79% being singletons. The sample was PBMCs or T cells enriched from blood (not recorded which). Every receptor here comes from a woman aged 40 to 50 with acute COVID-19.

Here the CDR3 reads CASSQPIPPYEQYF. In nucleotides, the CDR3 is TGTGCCAGCAGCCAGCCTATTCCACCCTACGAGCAGTACTTC. The rearrangement links TRBV14 to TRBJ2-7; D not resolved. The CDR3 is 14 residues long. Germline CDR1 SGHDN, CDR2 FVKESK. Trimming took 3 bases from V and 2 from J, leaving 11 bases between them.

V usage is TRBV30 and J usage is TRBJ1-6, with 10 nucleotides matching TRBD1. Trimming removed 1 base from V and 9 bases from J; junction bases left unmatched: 9. The V gene's germline CDR1 is GTSNPN and CDR2 SVGIG (reference sequence). This CDR3 contains 16 residues. The CDR3 DNA reads as TGTGCCTGGAGTGCCCGGGACAGGGGTTTTTTTTCACCCCTCCACTTT. Translation: CAWSARDRGFFSPLHF.

The sample holds one count of this clone. The V and J genes are TRBV5-6 and TRBJ2-7, with 8 bases matching TRBD2. This CDR3 has 15 amino acids. The V gene end was trimmed by 3 bases and the J gene end by 0 bases; junction bases not matched to a gene: 5. Looked up from germline, CDR1 is SGHDT and CDR2 is YYEEEE. The CDR3 spells CASSYLAGSSYEQYF. DNA of the CDR3: TGTGCCAGCAGCTATCTAGCGGGTAGCTCCTACGAGCAGTACTTC.

This chain links TRBV6-5 with TRBJ1-2; 7 positions agree with TRBD1. Germline trimming cut 4 bases from V and 0 bases from J; bases unmatched to any gene: 8. This CDR3 region has 16 residues. Per the germline V gene, CDR1 is MNHEY and CDR2 is SVGAGI. The CDR3: CASSSDRFLANYGYTF. CDR3 nucleotide sequence: TGTGCCAGCAGTTCGGACAGGTTCTTAGCTAACTATGGCTACACCTTC.

V is TRBV9 and J is TRBJ1-3; 11 nucleotides line up with TRBD1. This CDR3 is 17 amino acids long. Germline V CDR1 and CDR2: SGDLS, YYNGEE. V was pared by 3 bases and J by 2 bases, with 7 bases of the junction left unmatched. CDR3 amino acids: CASSEHPGQGAGNTIYF. The CDR3 DNA reads as TGTGCCAGCAGCGAACACCCGGGACAGGGGGCTGGAAACACCATATATTTT.

The genes are TRBV28 and TRBJ2-3; 13 positions agree with TRBD2. The CDR3 has 15 amino acids. The V segment lost 8 bases and the J segment 4 bases; nucleotides outside the gene matches: 6. The germline gives CDR1 MDHEN, CDR2 SYDVKM. The CDR3 here is CASAPGLAGSDTQYF. The DNA of the CDR3 is TGTGCCAGCGCCCCGGGACTAGCGGGGTCAGATACGCAGTATTTT.

The rearrangement links TRBV7-3 to TRBJ2-5, with TRBD2 identical over 7 bases. This CDR3 comprises 15 residues. CDR1 and CDR2 (germline): SGHTA, FQGTGA. V lost 5 bases and J lost 5; bases outside the gene matches: 11. The CDR3 region has the DNA TGTGCCAGCAGCGCCCATGGGGGGGGTGCGGAGACCCAGTACTTC. It encodes CASSAHGGGAETQYF.

The V gene is TRBV2, the J gene TRBJ1-5; D possibly corresponds to TRBD1 (5 bases). The germline V and J ends were trimmed by 6 bases and 1 base, with 13 bases remaining between them. Per germline, CDR1 SNHLY and CDR2 FYNNEI. This CDR3 region has 15 residues. DNA for the CDR3: TGTGCCAGCAGATGGGGGGGGAGGAGCAATCAGCCCCAGCATTTT. It specifies CASRWGGRSNQPQHF.

CDR3 sequence reads: CASSQGQGLPTRSNYGYTF. For the CDR3, the DNA is TGCGCCAGCAGCCAAGGTCAAGGACTCCCGACAAGATCTAACTATGGCTACACCTTC. The rearrangement joins TRBV4-3 to TRBJ1-2; D is unclear. Trimming stripped 1 base from V and 0 bases from J, with 21 bases between. Germline V gene lookup returns CDR1 LGHNA and CDR2 YSLEER. The CDR3 spans 19 residues.

The chain carries TRBV6-2 or TRBV6-3 and TRBJ2-7; tentatively, D is TRBD1 (6 bases). Germline assignment: CDR1 MNHEY and CDR2 SVGEGT. The CDR3 is 13 residues long. The V and J ends lost 4 bases and 3 bases respectively, with 10 bases between them. CDR3 coding DNA: TGTGCCAGCAGTTCTACAGGGTTCTACGAGCAGTACTTC. This translates into CASSSTGFYEQYF.

The V and J genes are TRBV6-1 and TRBJ1-5; D remains unclear. Trimming cost V 0 bases and J 9 bases, with 12 bases left between them. There are 14 residues in the CDR3. CDR1 MNHNS and CDR2 SASEGT come from the germline V gene. As DNA, the CDR3 is TGTGCCAGCAGTGAAGCCTCAGGCATGCGGCCCCAGCATTTT. It specifies CASSEASGMRPQHF.

The sample holds a few counts of this clone. The chain joins TRBV10-1 to TRBJ1-2, with a possible D match to TRBD1 (6 bases). Germline-derived CDR1 and CDR2 are WNHNN and SYGVQD (reference sequence). V shed 5 bases and J shed 4 bases, with 11 bases lying between them. CDR3 length: 13 residues. As DNA, the CDR3 is TGCGCCAGCAGTTATGACAGGAGCTATGGCTACACCTTC. Protein sequence: CASSYDRSYGYTF.

The CDR3 sequence: CASSPRGLGLSYEQYF. CDR3 DNA: TGTGCCAGCTCACCAAGGGGACTAGGCCTCTCCTACGAGCAGTACTTC. The chain uses TRBV18 and TRBJ2-7, with TRBD2 identical over 8 bases. This CDR3 comprises 16 residues. Germline V gene sequence: CDR1 KGHSH, CDR2 LQKENI. J lost 0 bases, V lost 2 bases, and 6 bases had no gene match. The full variable domain, its missing parts supplied by reference TRBV18 and TRBJ2-7, is NAGVMQNPRHLVRRRGQEARLRCSPMKGHSHVYWYRQLPEEGLKFMVYLQKENIIDESGMPKERFSAEFPKEGPSILRIQQVVRGDSAAYFCASSPRGLGLSYEQYFGPGTRLTVT.

This chain uses TRBV6-5 with TRBJ1-2, with D perhaps TRBD1 (6 bases). CDR1 MNHEY and CDR2 SVGAGI come from the germline V gene. This CDR3 region has 13 residues. With 10 bases removed from V and 8 bases from J, the gap between germline ends came to 20 bases. CDR3 nucleotides: TGTGCCACCACCCGAGGGGGAAAATACGGCTACACCTTC. Protein sequence: CATTRGGKYGYTF.

The rearrangement links TRBV9 to TRBJ2-7; D is possibly TRBD2 (5 bases). CDR1 and CDR2 (germline): SGDLS, YYNGEE. The V end was cut by 2 bases, the J end by 1 base, with 10 bases between. The CDR3 sequence is 14 residues long. The CDR3 DNA reads as TGTGCCAGCAGCGTGTCGACGGGATCCTACGAGCAGTACTTC. Translating gives CASSVSTGSYEQYF. The whole variable domain, remainder taken from reference TRBV9 and TRBJ2-7, is DSGVTQTPKHLITATGQRVTLRCSPRSGDLSVYWYQQSLDQGLQFLIQYYNGEERAKGNILERFSAQQFPDLHSELNLSSLELGDSALYFCASSVSTGSYEQYFGPGTRLTVT.

The J gene is TRBJ1-2, the V gene TRBV6-5; D is possibly TRBD1 (5 bases). Trimming cost V 2 bases and J 7 bases, with 8 bases left between them. The CDR3 is made up of 12 amino acids. From germline, CDR1 is MNHEY and CDR2 SVGAGI. DNA of the CDR3: TGTGCCAGCAGTTACAGGCAGGGTGGCTACACCTTC. Translation gives CASSYRQGGYTF.

J is TRBJ1-3 and V is TRBV3-1 (or the pseudogene TRBV3-2), with D maybe TRBD1 (5 bases). CDR3 length: 17 amino acids. Per the germline V gene, CDR1 is LGHDT and CDR2 is YNNKEL (reference sequence). V gave up 2 bases and J gave up 1 base, with 15 bases separating them. CDR3 protein: CASSQSRVQGSGNTIYF. Here the CDR3 DNA reads TGTGCCAGCAGCCAATCCAGGGTTCAAGGGTCTGGAAACACCATATATTTT.

The chain is built from TRBV28 and TRBJ2-7; 7 positions match TRBD1. This CDR3 region has 15 residues. Unmatched junction bases numbered 6, after V lost 2 bases and J lost 2 bases. The germline V gene has CDR1 MDHEN and CDR2 SYDVKM. This CDR3 is CASSLRGRSPYEQYF. The CDR3 coding sequence is TGTGCCAGCAGTTTAAGGGGGCGTTCACCCTACGAGCAGTACTTC.

The rearrangement joins TRBV7-6 to TRBJ2-3; 8 positions match TRBD2. CDR3 length: 15 residues. V was pared by 3 bases and J by 3 bases, with 5 bases of the junction left unmatched. Germline CDR1 SGHVS, CDR2 FNYEAQ. The CDR3 coding sequence is TGTGCCAGCAGCTTGGGACTAGTGGGGACAGATACGCAGTATTTT. This codes for CASSLGLVGTDTQYF.